The 10 T cell receptor beta chains in this list originate from one sample, sequenced in a study of CD8 T cells in Susac syndrome. Random hexamers served to reverse transcribe about 0.5 to 1 ug RNA. TCRdb passed the immunoSEQ multiplex PCR reads through MiXCR, listing each CDR3 protein once. The profile shows fewer than 350,000 distinct CDR3 sequences, around nine tenths of them singletons. The sequencing sample was made of CD8+ T cells from PBMCs. These receptors all stem from a human donor with multiple sclerosis.

This chain links TRBV5-4 with TRBJ2-3, with D tentatively TRBD2 (7 bases). V was clipped by 5 bases and J by 4 bases, with 17 bases between them. The CDR3 loop spans 15 amino acids. CDR1 is SGHNT, CDR2 YYREEE, per germline (reference sequence). CDR3 DNA: TGTGCCAGCAGGTTCTATGGCGGGGGCGCAGATACGCAGTATTTT. Its protein is CASRFYGGGADTQYF.

The CDR3 reads CSAREEGTPGAQYF. DNA of the CDR3: TGCAGTGCTAGAGAAGAAGGGACCCCAGGTGCCCAGTACTTC. The chain has TRBV20-1 and TRBJ2-5; D assignment may be TRBD1 or TRBD2 (5 bases each). V lost 0 bases and J lost 9, with 17 bases in between. The CDR3 spans 14 residues. Germline V CDR1 and CDR2: DFQATT, SNEGSKA (reference sequence).

The chain recombines TRBV29-1 with TRBJ2-4; the D is unclear. The CDR3 sequence is 14 residues long. CDR1 SQVTM and CDR2 ANQGSEA come from the germline V gene. The V end was cut by 6 bases, the J end by 3 bases, with 15 bases between. CDR3 DNA: TGCAGCGTCAGAGAGGTTGATGGCAAAAACATTCAGTACTTC. Translation: CSVREVDGKNIQYF.

This clonotype was observed a single time. The genes are TRBV20-1 and TRBJ2-1; D gene ambiguous. Trimming removed 3 bases at V and 10 bases at J, with 7 bases between. Looked up from germline, CDR1 is DFQATT and CDR2 is SNEGSKA (reference sequence). This CDR3 comprises 10 residues. The CDR3 region has the DNA TGCAGTGCTAGGTTTGGAGAGCAGTTCTTC. Residues: CSARFGEQFF.

This clonotype has more than one count but fewer than ten. The chain is built from TRBV4-3 and TRBJ2-5; TRBD2 aligns across 10 bases. The CDR3 totals 16 residues. Germline V lookup: CDR1 LGHNA, CDR2 YSLEER. V gave up 1 base and J gave up 5 bases; unmatched junction bases: 7. The DNA of the CDR3 is TGCGCCAGCAGCCAAGGTCGAGCGGGGGGGCTTGAGACCCAGTACTTC. Translation: CASSQGRAGGLETQYF.

The chain employs TRBV25-1 and TRBJ2-3; D remains ambiguous. CDR1 is MGHDK and CDR2 is SYGVNS in the germline V gene. Trimming took off 3 bases at V and 8 bases at J, with 9 bases between the two ends. This CDR3 contains 12 residues. CDR3 sequence reads: CASSDSGGTQYF. In DNA, the CDR3 is TGTGCCAGCAGTGATAGTGGTGGTACGCAGTATTTT.

The chain uses TRBV6-6 and TRBJ2-7; TRBD1 aligns across 11 bases. Germline loops: CDR1 MNHNY, CDR2 SVGAGI (reference sequence). The length of the CDR3 is 14 residues. After removal of 6 bases from V and 4 bases from J, the junction contained 5 bases not matched to a gene. CDR3 DNA sequence: TGTGCCAGCAGAACCGGGACAGGGGGTTACGAGCAGTACTTC. Its protein is CASRTGTGGYEQYF.

The chain joins TRBV20-1 to TRBJ2-1; D perhaps matches TRBD1 (7 bases). Trimming pared 2 bases from V and 6 bases from J, leaving 23 bases between. Per the germline V gene, CDR1 is DFQATT and CDR2 is SNEGSKA (reference sequence). The CDR3 consists of 17 residues. In DNA form, the CDR3 reads TGCAGTGCTAGAAAGTTCGCAGGGGGGCCACCGCCCAATGAGCAGTTCTTC. This translates into CSARKFAGGPPPNEQFF.

The chain has TRBV7-3 and TRBJ1-1; no firm D call. The CDR3 is 13 residues long. Deletions cut 2 bases from V and 1 base from J, with 5 bases between. CDR1 and CDR2 from the germline V gene are SGHTA and FQGTGA. The CDR3 DNA is TGTGCCAGCAGCTTATACGAGAACACTGAAGCTTTCTTT. Translation: CASSLYENTEAFF.

The chain carries TRBV3-1 and TRBJ1-2; weak D call: TRBD1 (6 bases). Trimming took 0 bases from V and 1 from J, leaving 12 bases between them. CDR3 length equals 16 residues. Germline CDR1 is LGHDT and CDR2 is YNNKEL (reference sequence). CDR3 in amino acids: CASSQDSRTDNYGYTF. The CDR3 nucleotides read TGTGCCAGCAGCCAAGATTCTCGGACAGATAACTATGGCTACACCTTC.